This TCR beta chain was recovered during a study of blood T cells in healthy people across ages. The study's findings and limits: A roughly linear age-dependent decrease characterized TCR beta diversity per million T cells.

Then a second PCR, running about 7 to 11 cycles, was carried out with a sample-barcoded 5' primer and a J-beta primer mix. Through a template-switch adaptor with 12 random nucleotides, each cDNA molecule received a tag. At least 3 million CDR3-containing paired-end reads were obtained per sample. TCRdb fed the 5' RACE reads into MiXCR, producing one record per CDR3 protein. This table holds some 1.1 million distinct CDR3 sequences, around two fifths found once. As for this clonotype: The antigen is not known.

At least 7 million PBMCs were isolated per sample. V shed 3 bases and J shed 4 bases, with 17 bases lying between them. The CDR3 loop spans 17 amino acids. Germline assignment: CDR1 KGHDR and CDR2 SFDVKD. This chain links TRBV24-1 with TRBJ2-2; the D gene is possibly TRBD1 (6 bases). This sequence originates from a man aged 18 to 30 in good health. The specimen sequenced was blood. The CDR3 DNA follows: TGTGCCACCAGTGATCCCGGTGGCAGGGGTCCCACCGGGGAGCTGTTTTTT. It translates to CATSDPGGRGPTGELFF.